The 18 T cell receptor beta chains below all came from one sample that was sequenced in a study of T cells after somatic rescue of genetic block. Profiled with immunoSEQ multiplex PCR; TCRdb holds only in-frame clones, not every one. Among approximately 88,000 clones listed, over 80% were seen once. The sequenced material came from peripheral blood mononuclear cells (PBMCs). Receptors were obtained from a woman aged 18-35 years.

The rearrangement links TRBV5-4 to TRBJ2-7; TRBD2 agrees at 9 bases. The germline gives CDR1 SGHNT, CDR2 YYREEE (reference sequence). The junction had 10 bases not matched to a gene; V was cut back by 4 bases and J by 2 bases. The CDR3 runs 16 residues. The CDR3 nucleotides are TGTGCCAGCAGCCAAGATGGTAGCGGGAGTCCCTACGAGCAGTACTTC. It translates to CASSQDGSGSPYEQYF.

This chain links TRBV9 with TRBJ1-1; 9 positions match TRBD1. The V segment lost 4 bases and the J segment 0 bases; nucleotides outside the gene matches: 13. CDR1 is SGDLS, CDR2 YYNGEE, per germline. There are 18 residues in the CDR3. The CDR3 DNA sequence: TGTGCCAGCAGCACACGGACCACAGGGGGCCCCATGAACACTGAAGCTTTCTTT. This sequence encodes CASSTRTTGGPMNTEAFF.

This clone was counted a single time. The J gene is TRBJ2-1, the V gene TRBV15; 11 bases are a match to TRBD2. V lost 0 bases and J lost 7; bases outside the gene matches: 5. The CDR3 extends over 16 amino acids. Looked up from germline, CDR1 is LNHNV and CDR2 is YYDKDF (reference sequence). This chain's CDR3 is CATSRDLAGGDNEQFF. CDR3 in DNA: TGTGCCACCAGCAGAGATCTAGCGGGAGGTGATAATGAGCAGTTCTTC.

V is TRBV5-1 and J is TRBJ2-5; unclear D gene. This CDR3 is built from 11 residues. Germline CDR1 and CDR2: SGHRS and YFSETQ. Trimming removed 6 bases from V and 5 bases from J, with 8 bases in between. CDR3 sequence: CASNIGETQYF. CDR3 nucleotides: TGCGCCAGCAACATCGGGGAGACCCAGTACTTC.

V is TRBV10-1 and J is TRBJ1-1; 11 bases are shared with TRBD1. The junction had 6 bases not matched to a gene; V was cut back by 7 bases and J by 2 bases. CDR1 is WNHNN and CDR2 is SYGVQD in the germline V gene (reference sequence). CDR3 length equals 15 residues. This chain's CDR3 is CASKTGQGDNTEAFF. The CDR3 DNA sequence: TGCGCCAGCAAGACGGGACAGGGGGACAACACTGAAGCTTTCTTT.

The chain has TRBV13 and TRBJ2-3; TRBD1 agrees at 7 bases. The CDR3 contains 14 residues. J lost 1 base, V lost 8 bases, and 6 bases had no gene match. Per germline, CDR1 PRHDT and CDR2 FYEKMQ (reference sequence). The CDR3 nucleotides read TGTGCCAGCTTGATAGGGACAGGCACAGATACGCAGTATTTT. This sequence encodes CASLIGTGTDTQYF. The full variable domain, its missing parts supplied by reference TRBV13 and TRBJ2-3, is AAGVIQSPRHLIKEKRETATLKCYPIPRHDTVYWYQQGPGQDPQFLISFYEKMQSDKGSIPDRFSAQQFSDYHSELNMSSLELGDSALYFCASLIGTGTDTQYFGPGTRLTVL.

This chain links TRBV28 with TRBJ1-2, with 9 nucleotides matching TRBD1. Germline V gene lookup returns CDR1 MDHEN and CDR2 SYDVKM. The CDR3 is 17 amino acids. Trimming removed 7 bases from V and 4 bases from J; junction bases left unmatched: 16. For the CDR3, the DNA is TGTGCCAGCATTAGATGGGGACAGGGTGGATCTCCCTATGGCTACACCTTC. It specifies CASIRWGQGGSPYGYTF.

This clone was recorded only once. The CDR3 sequence is CASTRASGRDVSYEQYF. Here the CDR3 DNA reads TGTGCCAGCACTCGGGCTAGCGGGAGGGACGTCTCCTACGAGCAGTACTTC. This rearrangement joins TRBV28 to TRBJ2-7, with TRBD2 matching over 12 bases. Germline lookup yields CDR1 MDHEN and CDR2 SYDVKM. The CDR3 is 17 residues long. With V trimmed by 7 bases and J by 0 bases, 10 bases remained unmatched.

CDR3: CASSLSASTEAFF. CDR3 DNA: TGTGCCAGCAGTTTATCCGCTAGCACTGAAGCTTTCTTT. V is TRBV27 and J is TRBJ1-1; D is unclear. This CDR3 region has 13 residues. V lost 0 bases to trimming and J lost 4 bases, with 6 bases between them. Germline loops: CDR1 MNHEY, CDR2 SMNVEV (reference sequence).

The chain is built from TRBV9 and TRBJ1-4; tentatively, D is TRBD1 (6 bases). This CDR3 spans 15 amino acids. The V gene's germline CDR1 is SGDLS and CDR2 YYNGEE. Trimming took off 4 bases at V and 5 bases at J, with 15 bases between the two ends. CDR3 bases: TGTGCCAGCAGCTTCGAGGGGGGCAGGAATGAAAAACTGTTTTTT. Protein sequence: CASSFEGGRNEKLFF.

The gene calls are TRBV18 and TRBJ1-5; D might be TRBD1 (5 bases). Per the germline V gene, CDR1 is KGHSH and CDR2 is LQKENI. There are 15 residues in the CDR3. Trimming left V 3 bases short and J 1 base short, with 10 bases between. This CDR3 reads CASSPVRASNQPQHF. For the CDR3, the DNA is TGTGCCAGCTCACCGGTCAGGGCAAGCAATCAGCCCCAGCATTTT.

The V gene is TRBV5-6, the J gene TRBJ1-1, with a weak D call TRBD1 (6 bases). The V end was cut by 0 bases, the J end by 6 bases, with 15 bases between. CDR1 and CDR2 (germline): SGHDT, YYEEEE. This CDR3 is built from 15 residues. The CDR3 here is CASSLEGGFFPEAFF. In DNA form, the CDR3 reads TGTGCCAGCAGCTTGGAGGGGGGCTTCTTCCCTGAAGCTTTCTTT.

The genes are TRBV2 and TRBJ2-3; the D gene could be TRBD1 or TRBD2 (6 bases each). Germline assignment: CDR1 SNHLY and CDR2 FYNNEI. V shed 7 bases and J shed 5 bases, with 19 bases lying between them. The CDR3 runs to 15 residues. CDR3 in amino acids: CASKGVGGAQDTQYF. The DNA for the CDR3 is TGTGCCAGCAAGGGGGTGGGGGGAGCCCAAGATACGCAGTATTTT.

The genes are TRBV5-5 and TRBJ2-5, with D perhaps TRBD1 or TRBD2 (5 bases each). The germline V gene encodes CDR1 SGHKS and CDR2 YYEKEE (reference sequence). V lost 2 bases, J lost 2 bases, and 16 bases lay in between. CDR3 size: 16 residues. This CDR3 is CASSLGWGNLQETQYF. The CDR3 DNA is TGTGCCAGCAGCTTAGGCTGGGGGAACCTACAAGAGACCCAGTACTTC.

The chain joins TRBV28 to TRBJ2-4; possibly TRBD2 for D (7 bases). V was pared by 6 bases and J by 2 bases, with 14 bases between. CDR1 and CDR2 from the germline V gene are MDHEN and SYDVKM. The CDR3 extends over 15 amino acids. The CDR3 loop reads CASRDPGGPKNIQYF. The CDR3 coding sequence is TGTGCCAGCAGAGACCCGGGGGGCCCCAAAAACATTCAGTACTTC.

V is TRBV13 and J is TRBJ2-1; TRBD2 agrees at 8 bases. V shed 4 bases, J shed 10 bases, and the junction held 9 bases outside the gene matches. Germline loops: CDR1 PRHDT, CDR2 FYEKMQ (reference sequence). The CDR3 consists of 14 residues. The CDR3 region is CASSSTSGRAEQFF. The CDR3 coding sequence is TGTGCCAGCAGCTCGACGTCCGGGAGGGCCGAGCAGTTCTTC.

CDR3 in DNA: TGCGCCAGCAGCTACTGGGACAGCCGCACAGATACGCAGTATTTT. Residues: CASSYWDSRTDTQYF. This chain links TRBV5-1 with TRBJ2-3; TRBD1 agrees at 7 bases. The trim removed 3 bases at V and 1 base at J, leaving 5 bases unmatched. CDR1 SGHRS and CDR2 YFSETQ come from the germline V gene. This CDR3 contains 15 residues.

V gene TRBV25-1 combines with J gene TRBJ2-5, with 11 bases matching TRBD2. Germline V gene data show CDR1 as MGHDK and CDR2 as SYGVNS. The CDR3 runs to 15 residues. V trimming: 3 bases; J trimming: 5 bases; junction bases outside the gene matches: 5. In DNA, the CDR3 is TGTGCCAGCAGTGATAGCGGGAGGGCCGGCGAGACCCAGTACTTC. This translates into CASSDSGRAGETQYF.